The 2 T cell receptor beta chains presented below share a single source sample, sequenced in a study of blood T cell repertoires in COVID-19. Measured with immunoSEQ multiplex PCR; TCRdb has only the in-frame clones, and not every one. The sample yields 150,000 or so clones, about 86% seen once. Specimen: PBMCs or T cells enriched from blood (not recorded which). Every receptor here comes from a woman aged 45-60 years in a cohort exposed to, infected with or recovered from COVID-19 (not recorded which).

The chain is built from TRBV7-2 and TRBJ2-3; D uncertain. CDR3 size: 12 residues. The germline V gene encodes CDR1 SGHTA and CDR2 FQGNSA. Between the trimmed V and J ends, which lost 4 bases and 6 bases, there was a span of 8 bases. The CDR3 spells CASSYSSDTQYF. The CDR3 DNA reads as TGTGCCAGCAGCTACAGTTCGGATACGCAGTATTTT.

This chain links TRBV5-5 with TRBJ1-2, with 8 bases lining up with TRBD1. The CDR3 is 15 residues long. V shed 0 bases, J shed 4 bases, and the junction held 5 bases outside the gene matches. The germline V gene has CDR1 SGHKS and CDR2 YYEKEE (reference sequence). The CDR3 DNA is TGTGCCAGCAGCTTGGCACAGGGGGTGTCCTATGGCTACACCTTC. This translates into CASSLAQGVSYGYTF.